The sequence of this TCR beta chain was determined in a study of blood T cells in healthy people across ages. Study as a whole: The template switching approach captured approximately one barcoded beta molecule for every two T cells.

For the second PCR, which ran for 7 to 11 cycles, a sample-barcoded 5' primer and a J-beta primer mix were used. TCRdb redid the calling of the 5' RACE reads with MiXCR, one entry per CDR3 protein. The sample has roughly 1,800,000 distinct CDR3 sequences, about 49% seen once. Study-level points and caveats: Unsorted PBMCs ruled out conclusive naive versus antigen-experienced comparison.

Concerning this clonotype: No antigen is known for it.

Roughly 10 milliliters of peripheral blood were drawn from each donor. The clonotype was recovered from a woman in her 40s in good health. The sample consisted of blood.

CDR3 coding DNA: TGTGCCAGCAGGCACAGGGGTGGAGGCTACAATGAGCAGTTCTTC. Its protein is CASRHRGGGYNEQFF. The gene calls are TRBV6-5 and TRBJ2-1, with 7 bases matching TRBD1. CDR3 length equals 15 residues. Germline loops: CDR1 MNHEY, CDR2 SVGAGI. The V segment lost 6 bases and the J segment 3 bases; nucleotides outside the gene matches: 8.